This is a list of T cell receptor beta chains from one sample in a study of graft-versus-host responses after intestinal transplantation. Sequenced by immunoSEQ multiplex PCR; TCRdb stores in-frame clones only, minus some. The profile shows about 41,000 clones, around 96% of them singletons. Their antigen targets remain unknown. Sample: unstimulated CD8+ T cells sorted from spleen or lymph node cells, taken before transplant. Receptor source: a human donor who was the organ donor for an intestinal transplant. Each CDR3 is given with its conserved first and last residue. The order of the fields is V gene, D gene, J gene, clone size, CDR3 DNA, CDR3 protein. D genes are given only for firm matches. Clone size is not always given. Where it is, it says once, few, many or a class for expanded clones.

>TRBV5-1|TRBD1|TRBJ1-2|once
TGCGCCAGCAGCCCAGGGACAGCTAACTATGGCTACACCTTC
CASSPGTANYGYTF
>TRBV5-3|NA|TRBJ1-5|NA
TGTGCCAGCGAGGGACGGCCCTATAGCAATCAGCCCCAGCATTTT
CASEGRPYSNQPQHF
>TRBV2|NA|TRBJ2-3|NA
TGTGCCAGCAGGGGTGACGAAGATACGCAGTATTTT
CASRGDEDTQYF
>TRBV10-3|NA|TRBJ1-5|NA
TGTGCCATCAGTGAAGGGACATGGCCTTATCAGCCCCAGCATTTT
CAISEGTWPYQPQHF
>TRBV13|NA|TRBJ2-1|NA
TGTGCCAGCAGCCACAGGGTGGAAGATGAGCAGTTCTTC
CASSHRVEDEQFF
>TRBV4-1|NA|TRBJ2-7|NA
TGTGCCAGCAGCGTTAACAGCTACGAGCAGTACTTC
CASSVNSYEQYF
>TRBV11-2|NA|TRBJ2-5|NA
TGTGCCAGCAGCTTAGAGCTTGTAGGGGGACAAGAGACCCAGTACTTC
CASSLELVGGQETQYF
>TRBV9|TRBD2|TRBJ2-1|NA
TGTGCCAGCAGCGCACTAGCGGGGGGCTACAATGAGCAGTTCTTC
CASSALAGGYNEQFF
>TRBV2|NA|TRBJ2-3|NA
TGTGCCAGCAGAAACTTAGATACGCAGTATTTT
CASRNLDTQYF
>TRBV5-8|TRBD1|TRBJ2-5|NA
TGTGCCAGCAGCATGGACAGGGGACAAGAGACCCAGTACTTC
CASSMDRGQETQYF
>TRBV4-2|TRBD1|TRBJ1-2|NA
TGTGCCAGCAGCCAAGATTCGGGGGGACAGTACTATGGCTACACCTTC
CASSQDSGGQYYGYTF
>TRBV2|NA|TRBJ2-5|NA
TGTGCCAGCAGTGTATTCGACGGAGAGACCCAGTACTTC
CASSVFDGETQYF
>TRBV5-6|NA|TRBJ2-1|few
TGTGCCAGCAGCTTTCGGACAGAGCCCCCCAATGAGCAGTTCTTC
CASSFRTEPPNEQFF
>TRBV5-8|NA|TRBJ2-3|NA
TGTGCCAGCAGCTTACTACCAGGGACAGATACGCAGTATTTT
CASSLLPGTDTQYF
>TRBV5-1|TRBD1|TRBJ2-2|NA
TGCGCCAGCAGCAGGGGACAGGGAAGGATCGGGGAGCTGTTTTTT
CASSRGQGRIGELFF
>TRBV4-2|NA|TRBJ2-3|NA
TGTGCCAGCAGCCCACTAAGGGCGGGGGCGGGGGATACGCAGTATTTT
CASSPLRAGAGDTQYF
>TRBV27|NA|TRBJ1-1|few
TGTGCCAGCAGTTACGTTGGGGCTGAAGCTTTCTTT
CASSYVGAEAFF
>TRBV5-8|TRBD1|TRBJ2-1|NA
TGTGCCAGCAGCTTGAGTCAGGGGGCGAGGAATGAGCAGTTCTTC
CASSLSQGARNEQFF
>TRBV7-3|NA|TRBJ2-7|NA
TGTGCCAGCAGCTGGTCCTACGAGCAGTACTTC
CASSWSYEQYF
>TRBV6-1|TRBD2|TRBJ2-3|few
TGTGCCAGCACCGGACTAGCGGGGGGGGCAGATACGCAGTATTTT
CASTGLAGGADTQYF
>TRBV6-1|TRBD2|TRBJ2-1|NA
TGTGCCAGCACTCCGACTAGCGGGGGGGCCTATGAGCAGTTCTTC
CASTPTSGGAYEQFF
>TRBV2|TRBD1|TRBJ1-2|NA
TGTGCCAGCAGTGAAGAGAGGGACAGTCTTAACTATGGCTACACCTTC
CASSEERDSLNYGYTF
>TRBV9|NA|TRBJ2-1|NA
TGTGCCAGCGGGGACGGGGGTAGCTCCTACAATGAGCAGTTCTTC
CASGDGGSSYNEQFF
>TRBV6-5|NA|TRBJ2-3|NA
TGTGCCAGCAGTTATACGAACACAGATACGCAGTATTTT
CASSYTNTDTQYF
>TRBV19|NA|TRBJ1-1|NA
TGTGCCAGTAGTATTTTAATCGGGGGCACTGAAGCTTTCTTT
CASSILIGGTEAFF
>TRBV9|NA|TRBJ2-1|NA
TGTGCCAGCAGCGTAGAGGTAGCCCCCAACGAGCAGTTCTTC
CASSVEVAPNEQFF
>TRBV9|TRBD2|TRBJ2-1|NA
TGTGCCAGCAGCGGCCCTGGGACTAGCGGGGAGGTATGGGTGGATGAGCAGTTCTTC
CASSGPGTSGEVWVDEQFF
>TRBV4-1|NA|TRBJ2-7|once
TGCGCCAGCAGCCAAGGTGGGACACGCCACTACGAGCAGTACTTC
CASSQGGTRHYEQYF
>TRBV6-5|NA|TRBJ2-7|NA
TGTGCCAGCAGTTACTCGGCAGGGGCCTCCTACGAGCAGTACTTC
CASSYSAGASYEQYF
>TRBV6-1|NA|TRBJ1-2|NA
TGTGCCAGCATGGGGACACCGGGACCCTATGGCTACACCTTC
CASMGTPGPYGYTF
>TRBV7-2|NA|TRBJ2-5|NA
TGTGCCAGGTGGGGGCTACAGCTCCAAGAGACCCAGTACTTC
CARWGLQLQETQYF
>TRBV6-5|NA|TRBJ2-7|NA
TGTGCCAGCAGCGTAATCAGGGGGGACGAGCAGTACTTC
CASSVIRGDEQYF
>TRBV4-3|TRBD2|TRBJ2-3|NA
TGCGCCAGCAGCCAAGGGACTAGTGGGGGAGATACGCAGTATTTT
CASSQGTSGGDTQYF
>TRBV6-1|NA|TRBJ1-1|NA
TGTGCCAGCAGTGAGACCACTGAAGCTTTCTTT
CASSETTEAFF
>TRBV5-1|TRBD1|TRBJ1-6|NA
TGCGCCAGCAGCTTGGCACAGGGGAGCTCCTATAATTCACTCCTCCACTTT
CASSLAQGSSYNSLLHF
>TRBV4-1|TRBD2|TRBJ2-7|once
TGCGCCAGCAGCCAAGAGCGAGCGGGGGGCTACTACGAGCAGTACTTC
CASSQERAGGYYEQYF
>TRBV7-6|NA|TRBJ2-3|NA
TGTGCCAGCAGCCTATCATTCCGGGGGGCCCCCACAGATACGCAGTATTTT
CASSLSFRGAPTDTQYF
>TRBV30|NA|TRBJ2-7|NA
TGTGCCTGGAGTTCCGTCTACGAGCAGTACTTC
CAWSSVYEQYF
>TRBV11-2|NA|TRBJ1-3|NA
TGTGCCAGCAGCTCACCGTTTTGGGGGGGCCTCTCTGGAAACACCATATATTTT
CASSSPFWGGLSGNTIYF
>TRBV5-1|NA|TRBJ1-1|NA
TGCGCCAGCAGAGTATGGAAGGGAGTGAACACTGAAGCTTTCTTT
CASRVWKGVNTEAFF
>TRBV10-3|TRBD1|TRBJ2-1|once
TGTGCCATCTCAAGGGGGCCAGGGGTCGATGAGCAGTTCTTC
CAISRGPGVDEQFF
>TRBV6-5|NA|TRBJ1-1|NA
TGTGCCAGCAGTTACGTTGTCGGCGGCACTGAAGCTTTCTTT
CASSYVVGGTEAFF